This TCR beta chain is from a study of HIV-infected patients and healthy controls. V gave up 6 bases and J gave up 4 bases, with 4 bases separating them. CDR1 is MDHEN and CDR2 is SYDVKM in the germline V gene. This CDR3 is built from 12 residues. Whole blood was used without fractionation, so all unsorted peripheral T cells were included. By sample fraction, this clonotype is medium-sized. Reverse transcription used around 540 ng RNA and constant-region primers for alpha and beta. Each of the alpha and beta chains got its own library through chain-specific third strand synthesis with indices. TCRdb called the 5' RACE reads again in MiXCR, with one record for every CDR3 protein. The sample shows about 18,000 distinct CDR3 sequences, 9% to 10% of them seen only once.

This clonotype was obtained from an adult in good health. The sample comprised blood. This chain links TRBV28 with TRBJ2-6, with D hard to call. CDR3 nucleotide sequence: TGTGCCAGCAGCCTGGGGGCCAACGTCCTGACTTTC. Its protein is CASSLGANVLTF.